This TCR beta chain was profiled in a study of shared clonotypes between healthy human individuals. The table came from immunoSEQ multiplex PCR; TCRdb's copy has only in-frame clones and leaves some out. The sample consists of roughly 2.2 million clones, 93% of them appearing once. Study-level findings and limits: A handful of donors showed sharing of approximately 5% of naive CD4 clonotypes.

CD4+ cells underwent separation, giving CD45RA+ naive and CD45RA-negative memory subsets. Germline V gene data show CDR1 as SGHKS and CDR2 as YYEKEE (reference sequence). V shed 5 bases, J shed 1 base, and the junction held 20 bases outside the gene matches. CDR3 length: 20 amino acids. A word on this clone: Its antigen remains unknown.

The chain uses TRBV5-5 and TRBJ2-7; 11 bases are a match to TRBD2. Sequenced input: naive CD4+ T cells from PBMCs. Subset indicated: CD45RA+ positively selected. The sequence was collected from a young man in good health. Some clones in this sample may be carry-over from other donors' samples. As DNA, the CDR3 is TGTGCCAGCAGTCGGAACCCCGGGCTAGCGGGAGGAGTCGGGTCCTACGAGCAGTACTTC. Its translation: CASSRNPGLAGGVGSYEQYF.